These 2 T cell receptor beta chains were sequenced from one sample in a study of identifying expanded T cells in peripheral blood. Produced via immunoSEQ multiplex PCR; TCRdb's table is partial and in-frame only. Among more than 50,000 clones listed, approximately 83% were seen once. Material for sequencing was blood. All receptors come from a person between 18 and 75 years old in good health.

The CDR3 reads CASSFDSSYEQYV. Written as DNA, the CDR3 is TGTGCCAGCAGCTTCGACAGCTCCTACGAGCAGTACGTC. The chain has TRBV11-2 and TRBJ2-7; TRBD1 is a possible D gene (5 bases). CDR1 and CDR2 (germline): SGHAT, FQNNGV. Trimming shortened V by 3 bases and J by 0 bases, and 6 bases separated the two germline ends. This CDR3 spans 13 amino acids.

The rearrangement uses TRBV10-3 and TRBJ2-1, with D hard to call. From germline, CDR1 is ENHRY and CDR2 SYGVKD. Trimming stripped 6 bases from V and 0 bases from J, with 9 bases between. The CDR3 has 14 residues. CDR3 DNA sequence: TGTGCCATCAGCCCACCCAACTCCTACAATGAGCAGTTCTTC. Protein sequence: CAISPPNSYNEQFF.